The TCR beta chain described here comes from a study of T cell repertoires in cytomegalovirus infection. TCRdb called the reads again in MiXCR, with one record for every CDR3 protein. The table includes some 180,000 distinct CDR3 sequences, about a sixth detected once. The CDR3 has 14 amino acids. Germline lookup yields CDR1 MDHEN and CDR2 SYDVKM. V lost 3 bases, J lost 0 bases, and 6 bases lay in between. The receptor was derived from a human donor in good health (CMV status not recorded). Some clones in this sample may be carry-over from other donors' samples. This chain links TRBV28 with TRBJ1-5; D remains unclear. Sequences were obtained from CD8+ T cells from PBMCs. Here the CDR3 reads CASSLRSSNQPQHF. DNA for the CDR3: TGTGCCAGCAGTTTGCGGAGTAGCAATCAGCCCCAGCATTTT.